This T cell receptor beta chain emerged from a study of blood T cell repertoires in COVID-19. Across the whole study: The United States, Italy and Spain were the sources of the acute and convalescent COVID-19 samples. PBMCs, B-cell-depleted T cells, or T cells provided the cDNA or gDNA that made up the material.

In germline, CDR1 is SGHRS, CDR2 YFSETQ. The V gene end was trimmed by 4 bases and the J gene end by 5 bases; junction bases not matched to a gene: 11. The CDR3 extends over 15 amino acids. How the authors handled the data: By means of reference gene primer amplification, nucleated cell counts were estimated. Sequenced by immunoSEQ multiplex PCR; TCRdb stores in-frame clones only, minus some. D and trimming come from the DNA, and the V and J calls and clone size come from that table. The data show about 430,000 clones, with around nine tenths seen just once and approximately 0.92% held by the top ten. Recruited during active infection, patients (from Seattle) were subsequently followed longitudinally.

The origin of this receptor is a man in his late teens or twenties with COVID-19, enrolled during active disease. Sequenced material: peripheral blood. J is TRBJ2-5 and V is TRBV5-1; 7 nucleotides agree with TRBD1. The DNA of the CDR3 is TGCGCCAGCAGCACTACGACAGGGTTTCGGGAGACCCAGTACTTC. It specifies CASSTTTGFRETQYF.